This T cell receptor beta chain was sequenced during a study of cytomegalovirus exposure and HLA in healthy donors. Findings of the study overall: Excluded were some V segments that proved indistinguishable, including TRBV6-2 and TRBV6-3. TCR beta V- and J-gene trimming was later associated with a missense DCLRE1C variant. Later findings reportedly placed an Asian-associated ancestry cluster below the roughly 700-donor mean for N-insertions.

CDR1 and CDR2 (germline): SGHRS, YFSETQ. This CDR3 spans 14 amino acids. The V gene end was trimmed by 1 base and the J gene end by 4 bases; junction bases not matched to a gene: 3. Notes on this clone: What it recognizes is unknown.

Use of 60 Vbeta and 13 Jbeta primers characterized the PCR. Using immunoSEQ multiplex PCR, the repertoire was profiled, and TCRdb retains in-frame clones only, with some absent. The table shows about 120,000 clones, with about 76% occurring only once. There were likely unrecorded immune exposures, though donors were nominally healthy when sampled. The sample comprised PBMCs. This sequence originates from a woman between 40 and 50 years old in good health and CMV-seropositive. The chain joins TRBV5-1 to TRBJ1-1; 8 positions match TRBD1. The CDR3 sequence: CASSLQGALTEAFF. CDR3 in DNA: TGCGCCAGCAGCTTGCAGGGGGCACTCACTGAAGCTTTCTTT.